The text below deals with one T cell receptor (beta chain). The target antigen is unknown. These data originate in a study of graft-versus-host responses after intestinal transplantation. The overall study: Recipients were given multivisceral, liver-intestinal, or isolated intestinal transplants. Once they had received anti-thymocyte globulin induction, all recipients took tacrolimus and steroids for three to four years. Regarding the study as a whole: Some GvH clones appeared in ileal mucosa or blood before recipient bone marrow.

Here immunoSEQ multiplex PCR was the method, and the copy in TCRdb shows in-frame clones only, minus some. This table has approximately 85,000 clones, about 93% appearing once. Per the germline V gene, CDR1 is SGHAT and CDR2 is FQNNGV. This CDR3 region has 13 residues. The V and J ends lost 1 base and 2 bases respectively, with 6 bases between them. Sequenced material: unstimulated CD8+ T cells sorted from spleen or lymph node cells, taken before transplant. This chain joins TRBV11-2 and TRBJ2-7; D call uncertain. The TCR originated in a human donor who was the organ donor for an intestinal transplant. This chain's CDR3 is CASSLATPYEQYF. DNA for the CDR3: TGTGCCAGCAGCTTAGCCACTCCCTACGAGCAGTACTTC.